These T cell receptor beta chains were read from a single sample in a study of cytomegalovirus exposure and HLA in healthy donors. Produced via immunoSEQ multiplex PCR; TCRdb's table is partial and in-frame only. The sample records 200,000 to 250,000 clones, less than 85% being singletons. Source material: PBMCs. These receptors came from a man in his late teens or twenties in good health and CMV-seronegative. Each CDR3 is given with its conserved first and last residue. A D gene is named only where the DNA matches it firmly. Some rows have no size entry. The others give once, few or many, or a class for an expanded clone.

d_call,j_call,v_call,clone_size,cdr3_aa,cdr3_nt
NA,TRBJ2-3,TRBV2,NA,CASNREQADTQYF,TGTGCCAGCAACAGGGAGCAGGCAGATACGCAGTATTTT
NA,TRBJ2-7,TRBV18,NA,CASSPPSSYEQYF,TGTGCCAGCTCACCACCCAGTTCCTACGAGCAGTACTTC
NA,TRBJ2-3,TRBV7-3,NA,CASSLGGGSPDTQYF,TGTGCCAGCAGCTTAGGTGGGGGCTCCCCAGATACGCAGTATTTT
NA,TRBJ1-6,TRBV28,few,CASSSPNNSPLHF,TGTGCCAGCAGTTCCCCCAATAATTCACCCCTCCACTTT
TRBD1,TRBJ1-2,TRBV27,NA,CASSLRTGRGDGYTF,TGTGCCAGCAGTTTAAGGACAGGGAGAGGAGATGGCTACACCTTC
TRBD2,TRBJ2-1,TRBV7-9,NA,CSSSLAISGGDNEQFF,TGTTCCAGCAGCTTAGCCATCAGCGGGGGAGACAATGAGCAGTTCTTC
NA,TRBJ1-2,TRBV13,NA,CASSLQGGGYGYTF,TGTGCCAGCAGCTTACAGGGAGGAGGCTATGGCTACACCTTC
TRBD1,TRBJ2-7,TRBV6-4,NA,CASREPGQGHEQYF,TGTGCCAGCAGGGAACCGGGACAGGGCCACGAGCAGTACTTC
NA,TRBJ1-3,TRBV19,NA,CAAGVAGNTIYF,TGTGCCGCGGGGGTGGCTGGAAACACCATATATTTT
TRBD1,TRBJ2-2,TRBV12-5,once,CASGLQTGHTGELFF,TGTGCTAGTGGTCTCCAGACAGGGCACACCGGGGAGCTGTTTTTT
TRBD1,TRBJ2-7,TRBV7-2,NA,CASSPRTGDREQYF,TGTGCCAGCAGCCCCCGGACAGGGGACCGCGAGCAGTACTTC
TRBD1,TRBJ2-2,TRBV4-1,NA,CASSLPSLGQKNTGELFF,TGCGCCAGCAGCCTTCCTTCACTGGGACAGAAGAACACCGGGGAGCTGTTTTTT
TRBD1,TRBJ2-1,TRBV4-1,NA,CASSQPGQSYNEQFF,TGCGCCAGCAGCCAACCGGGACAGTCCTACAATGAGCAGTTCTTC
NA,TRBJ2-2,TRBV5-1,NA,CASSSSGGNTGELFF,TGCGCCAGCAGCTCTTCCGGGGGGAACACCGGGGAGCTGTTTTTT
TRBD1,TRBJ2-7,TRBV19,NA,CASSPTRTGERYF,TGTGCCAGTAGTCCCACCCGGACAGGGGAGAGGTACTTC
TRBD1,TRBJ1-2,TRBV6-5,NA,CASRFDRDYGYTF,TGTGCCAGCCGATTTGACAGGGACTATGGCTACACCTTC
TRBD1,TRBJ1-4,TRBV5-1,NA,CASSPTTTGDRLFF,TGCGCCAGCAGCCCAACTACTACGGGGGACAGACTCTTTTTT
NA,TRBJ2-1,TRBV29-1,few,CSVTLFQGIGSNEQFF,TGCAGCGTTACCTTGTTCCAGGGAATCGGATCCAATGAGCAGTTCTTC
NA,TRBJ2-2,TRBV5-1,NA,CASSRLESNTGELFF,TGCGCCAGCAGCCGACTTGAAAGTAACACCGGGGAGCTGTTTTTT
TRBD1,TRBJ2-1,TRBV2,NA,CASSEDRGSDEQFF,TGTGCCAGCAGTGAAGACAGGGGAAGCGATGAGCAGTTCTTC
NA,TRBJ2-1,TRBV27,NA,CASSLMGLLNEQFF,TGTGCCAGCAGTTTAATGGGGCTGTTGAATGAGCAGTTCTTC
TRBD1,TRBJ2-7,TRBV5-6,NA,CASSLTGVGYEQYF,TGTGCCAGCAGCTTGACAGGGGTAGGCTACGAGCAGTACTTC
TRBD1,TRBJ1-1,TRBV5-1,NA,CASSPPREGAYTEAFF,TGCGCCAGCAGCCCCCCTCGGGAGGGGGCGTACACTGAAGCTTTCTTT
NA,TRBJ2-5,TRBV27,NA,CASSLLSAGLTGETQYF,TGTGCCAGCAGTTTACTTTCCGCAGGGCTGACTGGAGAGACCCAGTACTTC
NA,TRBJ1-4,TRBV7-9,NA,CASSSRSGATNEKLFF,TGTGCCAGCAGCTCACGGTCAGGGGCAACTAATGAAAAACTGTTTTTT
TRBD2,TRBJ2-7,TRBV6-5,NA,CASSTSGRMHEQYF,TGTGCCAGCAGCACTAGCGGGAGAATGCACGAGCAGTACTTC
TRBD1,TRBJ1-1,TRBV4-1,NA,CASSQGGGQGAFGTEAFF,TGCGCCAGCAGCCAAGGTGGGGGACAGGGGGCGTTTGGAACTGAAGCTTTCTTT
TRBD2,TRBJ2-7,TRBV4-1,NA,CASSQGLAASYEQYF,TGCGCCAGCAGCCAAGGGCTAGCGGCCTCCTACGAGCAGTACTTC
NA,TRBJ1-5,TRBV23-1,NA,CASSRYSPRQPQHF,TGCGCCAGCAGTAGATACAGCCCCAGGCAGCCCCAGCATTTT
TRBD2,TRBJ2-1,TRBV10-3,NA,CAISALAGEYNEQFF,TGTGCCATCAGTGCACTAGCGGGAGAGTACAATGAGCAGTTCTTC
TRBD1,TRBJ2-2,TRBV6-5,NA,CASSYSTGGAGELFF,TGTGCCAGCAGTTACTCGACAGGGGGGGCCGGGGAGCTGTTTTTT
NA,TRBJ2-7,TRBV4-1,NA,CASSPFVTEEQYF,TGCGCCAGCAGCCCGTTTGTCACCGAGGAGCAGTACTTC
NA,TRBJ2-7,TRBV30,NA,CAWSVRIAPHYEQYF,TGTGCCTGGAGTGTACGGATAGCCCCCCACTACGAGCAGTACTTC
NA,TRBJ1-5,TRBV27,few,CASSPRALNQPQHF,TGTGCCAGCAGTCCCAGGGCCCTCAATCAGCCCCAGCATTTT
NA,TRBJ2-1,TRBV5-6,NA,CASSSQGIDEQFF,TGTGCCAGCAGCTCCCAGGGCATTGATGAGCAGTTCTTC
NA,TRBJ2-1,TRBV4-1,NA,CASSQVARSYNEQFF,TGCGCCAGCAGCCAAGTGGCTAGGTCCTACAATGAGCAGTTCTTC
TRBD2,TRBJ2-3,TRBV29-1,NA,CSVEPGGGTDTQYF,TGCAGCGTTGAACCGGGGGGAGGCACAGATACGCAGTATTTT
TRBD1,TRBJ2-7,TRBV5-1,few,CASSQPTGRKEQYF,TGCGCCAGCAGCCAACCGACAGGGAGAAAAGAGCAGTACTTC
NA,TRBJ1-1,TRBV6-5,NA,CASSTLGRGSEAFF,TGTGCCAGCAGTACTCTGGGCAGGGGTTCTGAAGCTTTCTTT
TRBD2,TRBJ2-2,TRBV7-3,NA,CASSFSLAGGTGELFF,TGTGCCAGCAGCTTTTCGTTAGCGGGAGGCACCGGGGAGCTGTTTTTT
NA,TRBJ2-2,TRBV7-6,few,CASSFKRSTGELFF,TGTGCCAGCAGCTTTAAGCGGTCCACCGGGGAGCTGTTTTTT
TRBD2,TRBJ2-7,TRBV4-2,NA,CASSQVVAGKHEQYF,TGTGCCAGCAGCCAAGTGGTAGCGGGAAAACACGAGCAATACTTC
TRBD2,TRBJ2-7,TRBV6-5,NA,CAGRTSFYEQYF,TGTGCCGGAAGGACTAGCTTCTACGAGCAGTACTTC
TRBD2,TRBJ2-3,TRBV18,NA,CASSPASGNTDTQYF,TGTGCCAGCTCACCGGCCAGCGGGAACACAGATACGCAGTATTTT
NA,TRBJ1-1,TRBV29-1,NA,CSVESTEAFF,TGCAGCGTTGAGAGCACTGAAGCTTTCTTT
NA,TRBJ2-7,TRBV7-9,NA,CSSSFEGLPEQYF,TGTTCCAGCAGCTTTGAGGGCCTCCCCGAGCAGTACTTC
TRBD1,TRBJ1-4,TRBV10-3,NA,CAISELGQGAGEKLFF,TGTGCCATCAGTGAGCTGGGACAGGGGGCCGGTGAAAAACTGTTTTTT
NA,TRBJ2-4,TRBV21-1,NA,CASSKGREGVAKNIQYF,TGTGCCAGCAGCAAAGGGAGGGAAGGAGTAGCCAAAAACATTCAGTACTTC
NA,TRBJ1-1,TRBV28,NA,CASSLLRNTEAFF,TGTGCCAGCAGTTTACTGCGGAACACTGAAGCTTTCTTT
TRBD1,TRBJ2-2,TRBV27,NA,CASSNRGTGELFF,TGTGCCAGCAGTAACAGGGGGACCGGGGAGCTGTTTTTT
TRBD2,TRBJ2-3,TRBV6-5,NA,CASSYSSGKGTDTQYF,TGTGCCAGCAGTTACTCCAGCGGGAAGGGCACAGATACGCAGTATTTT
NA,TRBJ2-1,TRBV7-9,few,CASSHYGSPGENEQFF,TGTGCCAGCAGCCATTATGGGTCCCCAGGTGAGAATGAGCAGTTCTTC
TRBD2,TRBJ2-7,TRBV19,NA,CASSIGLAGRLGYYEQYF,TGTGCCAGTAGTATAGGACTAGCGGGACGACTGGGGTACTACGAGCAGTACTTC
NA,TRBJ1-2,TRBV2,NA,CASSTILHAGGYTF,TGTGCCAGCAGTACGATTTTACATGCGGGTGGCTACACCTTC
TRBD1,TRBJ1-5,TRBV28,NA,CASSLSGTGGGKPQHF,TGTGCCAGCAGTCTTTCCGGGACAGGGGGCGGAAAGCCCCAGCATTTT
NA,TRBJ1-2,TRBV29-1,NA,CSVEKHSYGYTF,TGCAGCGTTGAGAAGCACAGCTATGGCTACACCTTC
TRBD1,TRBJ2-3,TRBV10-2,few,CATYPDRALGSDLTDTQYF,TGCGCCACCTACCCAGACAGGGCCCTTGGAAGCGACCTCACAGATACGCAGTATTTT
TRBD1,TRBJ1-2,TRBV4-1,few,CASSPRQGDGYTF,TGCGCCAGCAGCCCCCGACAGGGAGATGGCTACACCTTC
TRBD1,TRBJ2-7,TRBV6-6,NA,CASSRDTTGAEQYF,TGTGCCAGCAGTCGAGACACCACAGGGGCCGAGCAGTACTTC
NA,TRBJ1-2,TRBV7-9,NA,CASSYAGTPTNYGYTF,TGTGCCAGCAGCTACGCCGGGACACCCACTAACTATGGCTACACCTTC